Included here is one T cell receptor beta chain sequence, with context. The CDR3 runs to 16 residues. With 3 bases clipped from V and 4 bases from J, the junction kept 10 bases outside the gene matches. Germline CDR1 and CDR2: MNHNY and SVGAGI (reference sequence). The sample belongs to a study of blood T cell repertoires in COVID-19. As originally analysed: Counts of nucleated cells, estimated from reference gene primer amplification, were obtained. The data were produced by immunoSEQ multiplex PCR, yet TCRdb's version contains in-frame clones alone and is incomplete. V, J and clone size are taken as reported in that table, and D and trimming were inferred from the DNA itself. The sample records roughly 500,000 clones, nearly 90% being singletons.

The TCR comes from a man aged 18 to 35 with COVID-19, enrolled during active disease. The sample consisted of peripheral blood. V is TRBV6-6 and J is TRBJ1-1; 8 bases line up with TRBD1. CDR3 coding DNA: TGTGCCAGCAGTTATTTGCGGACAGGGACGGTCACTGAAGCTTTCTTT. Its translation: CASSYLRTGTVTEAFF.